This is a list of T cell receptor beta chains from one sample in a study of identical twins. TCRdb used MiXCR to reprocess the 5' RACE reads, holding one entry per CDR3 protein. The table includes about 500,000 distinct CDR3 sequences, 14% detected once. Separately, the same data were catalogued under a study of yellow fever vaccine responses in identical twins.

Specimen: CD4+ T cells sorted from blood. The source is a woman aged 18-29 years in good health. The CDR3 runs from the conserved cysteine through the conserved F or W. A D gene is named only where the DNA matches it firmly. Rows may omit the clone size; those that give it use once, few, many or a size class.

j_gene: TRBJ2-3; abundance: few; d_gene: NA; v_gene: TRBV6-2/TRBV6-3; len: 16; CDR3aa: CASSPLGDRQFDTQYF; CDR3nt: TGTGCCAGCAGTCCGTTGGGGGATCGTCAGTTCGATACGCAGTATTTT
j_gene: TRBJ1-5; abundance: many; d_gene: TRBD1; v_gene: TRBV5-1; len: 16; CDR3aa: CASSPGTGSTNQPQHF; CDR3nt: TGCGCCAGCAGCCCGGGGACAGGGAGCACCAATCAGCCCCAGCATTTT
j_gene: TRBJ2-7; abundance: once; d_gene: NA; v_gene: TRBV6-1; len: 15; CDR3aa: CASSRQGDPSYEQYF; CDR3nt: TGTGCCAGCAGTCGCCAGGGTGACCCCTCTTACGAGCAGTACTTC
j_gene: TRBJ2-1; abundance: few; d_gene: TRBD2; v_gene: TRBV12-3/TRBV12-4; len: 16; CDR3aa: CASRVGGDYSYNEQFF; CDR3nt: TGTGCCAGCAGGGTTGGGGGGGACTACTCCTACAATGAGCAGTTCTTC
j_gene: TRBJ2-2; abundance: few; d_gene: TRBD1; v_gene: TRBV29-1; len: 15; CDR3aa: CSVAPRQGRTGELFF; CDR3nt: TGCAGCGTCGCACCCCGACAGGGGAGGACCGGGGAGCTGTTTTTT
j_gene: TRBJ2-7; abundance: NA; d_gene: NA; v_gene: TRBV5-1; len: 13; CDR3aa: CASSPGDGYEQYF; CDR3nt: TGCGCCAGCAGCCCCGGGGACGGCTACGAGCAGTACTTC
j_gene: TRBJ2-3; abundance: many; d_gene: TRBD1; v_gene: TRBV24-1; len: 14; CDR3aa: CATTGTGRTDTQYF; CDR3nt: TGTGCCACCACTGGGACAGGTAGGACAGATACGCAGTATTTT
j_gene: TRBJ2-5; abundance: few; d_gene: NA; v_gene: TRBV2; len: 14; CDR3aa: CASYEQALTRTQYF; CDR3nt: TGTGCCAGCTACGAACAGGCTCTTACCCGGACCCAGTACTTC
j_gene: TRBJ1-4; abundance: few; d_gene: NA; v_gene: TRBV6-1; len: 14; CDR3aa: CASSEAKATYRLFF; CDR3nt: TGTGCCAGCAGTGAAGCGAAGGCCACTTATCGACTGTTTTTT
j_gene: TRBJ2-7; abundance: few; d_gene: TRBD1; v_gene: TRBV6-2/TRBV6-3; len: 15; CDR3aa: CASSHGQGNLYEQYF; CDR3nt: TGTGCCAGCAGCCACGGACAGGGAAATTTGTACGAGCAGTACTTC
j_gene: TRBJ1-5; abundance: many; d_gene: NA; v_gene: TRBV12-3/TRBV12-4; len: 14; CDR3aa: CASSPSGGQQPQHF; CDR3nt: TGTGCCAGCAGTCCATCGGGGGGCCAACAGCCCCAGCATTTT
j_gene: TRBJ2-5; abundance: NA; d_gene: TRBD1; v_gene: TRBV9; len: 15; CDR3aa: CASSGGTGAQETQYF; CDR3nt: TGTGCCAGCAGCGGCGGGACAGGGGCACAAGAGACCCAGTACTTC
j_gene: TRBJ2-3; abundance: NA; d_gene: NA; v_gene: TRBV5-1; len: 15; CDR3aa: CASSGQGPSTDTQYF; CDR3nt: TGCGCCAGCAGTGGCCAGGGTCCTAGCACAGATACGCAGTATTTT
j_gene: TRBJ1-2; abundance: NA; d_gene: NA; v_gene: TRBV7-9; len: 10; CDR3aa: CASSSGVPFF; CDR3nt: TGTGCCAGCAGCTCAGGGGTTCCCTTCTTC
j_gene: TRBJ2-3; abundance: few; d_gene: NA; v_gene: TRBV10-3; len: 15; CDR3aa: CAISAAGKGTDTQYF; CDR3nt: TGTGCCATCAGTGCGGCAGGGAAGGGCACAGATACGCAGTATTTT
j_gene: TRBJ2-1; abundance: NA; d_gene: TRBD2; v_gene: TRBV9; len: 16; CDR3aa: CASSVESSGGYNEQFF; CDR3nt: TGTGCCAGCAGCGTAGAGTCTAGCGGGGGGTACAATGAGCAGTTCTTC
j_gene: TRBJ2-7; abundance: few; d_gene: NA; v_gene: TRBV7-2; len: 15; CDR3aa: CASSLLPSGAYEQYF; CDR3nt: TGTGCCAGCAGCTTACTCCCAAGCGGTGCCTACGAGCAGTACTTC
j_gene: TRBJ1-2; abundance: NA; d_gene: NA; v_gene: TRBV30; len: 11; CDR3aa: CAWRDTRGYTF; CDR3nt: TGTGCCTGGAGGGACACTCGTGGCTACACCTTC
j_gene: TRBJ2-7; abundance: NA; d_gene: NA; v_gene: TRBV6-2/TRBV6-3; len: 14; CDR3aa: CASSYLGESYEQYF; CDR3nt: TGTGCCAGCAGTTACTTGGGGGAGTCCTACGAGCAGTACTTC
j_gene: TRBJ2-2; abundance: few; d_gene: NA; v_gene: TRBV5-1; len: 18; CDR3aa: CASSLNTRLNTNTGELFF; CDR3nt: TGCGCCAGCAGCCTCAACACGAGACTAAATACTAACACCGGGGAGCTGTTTTTT
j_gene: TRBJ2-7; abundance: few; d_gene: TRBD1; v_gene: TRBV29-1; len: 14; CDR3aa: CSVVLAGGRYEQYF; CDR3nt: TGCAGCGTTGTTTTGGCAGGGGGAAGGTACGAGCAGTACTTC
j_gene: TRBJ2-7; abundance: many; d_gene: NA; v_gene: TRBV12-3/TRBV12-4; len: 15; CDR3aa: CASTSRDRLPYEQYF; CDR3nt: TGTGCCAGCACGTCCAGGGACCGACTTCCCTACGAGCAGTACTTC
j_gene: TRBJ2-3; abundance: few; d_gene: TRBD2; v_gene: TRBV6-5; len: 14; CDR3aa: CASSYLRGEDTQYF; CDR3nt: TGTGCCAGCAGTTACCTGCGGGGGGAAGATACGCAGTATTTT
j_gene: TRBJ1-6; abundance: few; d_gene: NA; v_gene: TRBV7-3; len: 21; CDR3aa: CVSSLGSQRTHSPSYNSPLHF; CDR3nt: TGTGTCAGCAGCTTAGGGAGCCAACGTACGCACTCCCCCTCCTATAATTCACCCCTCCACTTT
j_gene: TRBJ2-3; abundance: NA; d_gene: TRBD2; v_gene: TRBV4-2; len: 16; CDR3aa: CASSQIAGDITDTQYF; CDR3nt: TGTGCCAGCAGCCAGATAGCGGGGGATATCACAGATACGCAGTATTTT
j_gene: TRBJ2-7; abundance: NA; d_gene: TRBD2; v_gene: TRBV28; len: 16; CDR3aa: CASSYHRLAGAYEQYF; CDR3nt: TGTGCCAGCAGTTATCACCGACTAGCGGGGGCCTACGAGCAGTACTTC
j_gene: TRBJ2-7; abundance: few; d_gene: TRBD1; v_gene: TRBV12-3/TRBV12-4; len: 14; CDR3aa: CASSTTGGGYEQYF; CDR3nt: TGTGCCAGCAGCACGACAGGGGGCGGCTACGAGCAGTACTTC
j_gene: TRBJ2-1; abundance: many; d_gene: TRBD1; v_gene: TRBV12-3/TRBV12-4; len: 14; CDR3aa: CASEVWDDRDEQFF; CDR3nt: TGTGCCAGTGAGGTCTGGGACGACAGGGATGAGCAGTTCTTC
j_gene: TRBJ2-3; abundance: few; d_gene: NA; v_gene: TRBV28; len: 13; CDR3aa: CASSLPYTDTQYF; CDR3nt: TGTGCCAGCAGTTTGCCCTACACAGATACGCAGTATTTT
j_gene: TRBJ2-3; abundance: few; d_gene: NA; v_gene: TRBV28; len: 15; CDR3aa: CASIKGGGPTDTQYF; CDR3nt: TGTGCCAGCATCAAAGGGGGGGGTCCCACAGATACGCAGTATTTT
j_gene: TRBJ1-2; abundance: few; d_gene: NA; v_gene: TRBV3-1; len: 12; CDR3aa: CASSQAGLGYTF; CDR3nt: TGTGCCAGCAGCCAAGCAGGACTGGGCTACACCTTC
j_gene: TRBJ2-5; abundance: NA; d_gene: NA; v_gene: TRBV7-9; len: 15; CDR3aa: CASSPHLAPVETQYF; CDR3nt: TGTGCCAGCAGTCCCCATCTAGCGCCCGTAGAGACCCAGTACTTC
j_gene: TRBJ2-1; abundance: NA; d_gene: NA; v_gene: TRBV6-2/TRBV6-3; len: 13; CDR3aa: CASSYGNYNEQFF; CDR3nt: TGTGCCAGCAGTTATGGGAACTACAATGAGCAGTTCTTC